Sequencing of this TCR beta chain was carried out in a study of Tregs in tolerant kidney transplant recipients. The protocol was immunoSEQ multiplex PCR, while the TCRdb copy is restricted to in-frame clones and leaves out a portion. In the table there are some 110,000 clones, around 94% of which are singletons. Unstimulated regulatory T cells (CD4+CD25+CD127-), CD4+CD25- non-regulatory cells, CD4 and CD8 cells were FACS-sorted from thawed PBMCs. The V gene's germline CDR1 is SEHNR and CDR2 FQNEAQ (reference sequence). The CDR3 is made up of 14 amino acids. Trimming cost V 2 bases and J 8 bases, with 10 bases left between them.

The gene calls are TRBV7-9 and TRBJ1-6, with D tentatively TRBD1 (6 bases). Sequencing was performed on CD4+ T cells from blood. This receptor was obtained from a human donor in good health. The CDR3 loop is CASSLQGRDSPLHF. The CDR3 DNA reads as TGTGCCAGCAGCTTACAGGGGAGGGATTCACCCCTCCACTTT.